This T cell receptor (beta chain) was recovered during a study of identical twins. Study outcomes and limitations: Low generation probability was overrepresented in out-of-frame alpha sequences shared by twins. Clonotypes of the beta chain that were abundant in cord blood carried fewer insertions (memory repertoires showed none).

The cDNA had a unique molecular identifier and a template-switch universal primer site. From the 5' RACE reads, TCRdb called clonotypes with MiXCR, one entry per CDR3 protein. Of about 200,000 distinct CDR3 sequences in the sample, around a tenth are singletons; the top ten hold 5.1%. About this clonotype itself: Antigen: not known.

Trimming shortened V by 5 bases and J by 1 base, and 8 bases separated the two germline ends. CDR3 length equals 13 residues. CDR1 is LNHNV, CDR2 YYDKDF, per germline (reference sequence). V is TRBV15 and J is TRBJ1-1; no clear D. This TCR was recovered from a woman between 18 and 30 years old in good health. The sequenced sample consisted of memory (CD45RO+) T cells sorted from blood. The CDR3 DNA follows: TGTGCCACCAGCCAAAGCCCGAACACTGAAGCTTTCTTT. It is translated as CATSQSPNTEAFF.